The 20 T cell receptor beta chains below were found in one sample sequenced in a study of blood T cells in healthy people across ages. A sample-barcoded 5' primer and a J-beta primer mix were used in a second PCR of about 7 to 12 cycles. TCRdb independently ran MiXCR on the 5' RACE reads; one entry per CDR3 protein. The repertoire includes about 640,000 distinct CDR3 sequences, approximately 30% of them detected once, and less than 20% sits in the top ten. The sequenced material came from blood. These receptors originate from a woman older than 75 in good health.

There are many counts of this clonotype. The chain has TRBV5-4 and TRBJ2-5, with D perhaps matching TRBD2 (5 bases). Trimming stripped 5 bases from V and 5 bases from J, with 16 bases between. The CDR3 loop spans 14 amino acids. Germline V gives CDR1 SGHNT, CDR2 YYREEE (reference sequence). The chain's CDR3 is CASSGAVPGETQYF. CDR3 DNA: TGTGCCAGCAGTGGAGCGGTCCCTGGGGAGACCCAGTACTTC.

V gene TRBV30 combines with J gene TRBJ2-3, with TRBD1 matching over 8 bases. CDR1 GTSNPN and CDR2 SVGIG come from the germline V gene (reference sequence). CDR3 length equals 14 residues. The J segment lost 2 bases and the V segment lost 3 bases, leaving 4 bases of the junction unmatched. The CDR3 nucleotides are TGTGCCTGGAGGCAGGGACAGGTCACAGATACGCAGTATTTT. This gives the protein CAWRQGQVTDTQYF.

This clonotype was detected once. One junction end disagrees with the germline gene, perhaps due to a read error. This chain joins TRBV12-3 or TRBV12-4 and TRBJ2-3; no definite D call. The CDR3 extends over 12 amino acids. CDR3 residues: CASRASADAQYF. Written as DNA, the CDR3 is TGTGCCAGCAGAGCGAGCGCAGATGCGCAGTATTTT.

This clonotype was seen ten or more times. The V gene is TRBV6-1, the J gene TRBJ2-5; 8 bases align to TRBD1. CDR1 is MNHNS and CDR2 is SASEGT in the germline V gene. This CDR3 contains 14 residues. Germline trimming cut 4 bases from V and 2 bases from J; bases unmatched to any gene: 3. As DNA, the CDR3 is TGTGCCAGCAGTGGGACAGGGTCTCAAGAGACCCAGTACTTC. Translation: CASSGTGSQETQYF.

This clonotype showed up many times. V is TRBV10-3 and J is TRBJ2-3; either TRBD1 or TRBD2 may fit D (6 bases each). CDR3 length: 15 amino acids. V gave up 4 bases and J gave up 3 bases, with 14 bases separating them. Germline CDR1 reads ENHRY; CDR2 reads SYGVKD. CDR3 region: CAISGGGGKTDTQYF. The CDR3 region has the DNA TGTGCCATCAGTGGAGGAGGGGGAAAAACAGATACGCAGTATTTT.

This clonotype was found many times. The CDR3 nucleotides are TGCAGTGCTCTCCGGGACAGTAACTATGGCTACACCTTC. Translation: CSALRDSNYGYTF. V and J are TRBV20-1 and TRBJ1-2; TRBD1 agrees at 7 bases. The germline V gene encodes CDR1 DFQATT and CDR2 SNEGSKA (reference sequence). V lost 5 bases, J lost 1 base, and 4 bases stayed unmatched. This CDR3 has 13 residues.

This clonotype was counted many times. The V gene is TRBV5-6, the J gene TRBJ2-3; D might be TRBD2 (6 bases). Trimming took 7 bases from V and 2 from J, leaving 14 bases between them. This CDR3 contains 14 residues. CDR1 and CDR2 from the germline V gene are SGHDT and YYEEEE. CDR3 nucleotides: TGTGCCAGCTTGACCCGGGGGAACACAGATACGCAGTATTTT. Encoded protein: CASLTRGNTDTQYF. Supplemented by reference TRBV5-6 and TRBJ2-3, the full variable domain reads DAGVTQSPTHLIKTRGQQVTLRCSPKSGHDTVSWYQQALGQGPQFIFQYYEEEERQRGNFPDRFSGHQFPNYSSELNVNALLLGDSALYLCASLTRGNTDTQYFGPGTRLTVL.

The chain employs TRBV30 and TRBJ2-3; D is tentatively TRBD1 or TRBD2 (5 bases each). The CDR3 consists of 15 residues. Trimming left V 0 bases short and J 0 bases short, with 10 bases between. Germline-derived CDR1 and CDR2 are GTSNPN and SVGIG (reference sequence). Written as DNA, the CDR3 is TGTGCCTGGAGTGTAACGGGGCGGAGCACAGATACGCAGTATTTT. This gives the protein CAWSVTGRSTDTQYF.

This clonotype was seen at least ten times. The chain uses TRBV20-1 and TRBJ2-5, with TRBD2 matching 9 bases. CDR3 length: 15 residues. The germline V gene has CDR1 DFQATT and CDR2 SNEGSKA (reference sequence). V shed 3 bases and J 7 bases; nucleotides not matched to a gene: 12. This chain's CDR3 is CSARVSSGVLGTQYF. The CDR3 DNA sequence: TGCAGTGCTAGGGTTTCTAGCGGGGTCTTGGGGACCCAGTACTTC.

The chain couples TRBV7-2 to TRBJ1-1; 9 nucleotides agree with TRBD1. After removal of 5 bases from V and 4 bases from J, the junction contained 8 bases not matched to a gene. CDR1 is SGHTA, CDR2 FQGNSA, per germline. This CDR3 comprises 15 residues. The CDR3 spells CASSTGTGMATEAFF. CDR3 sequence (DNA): TGTGCCAGCAGCACCGGGACAGGGATGGCCACTGAAGCTTTCTTT.

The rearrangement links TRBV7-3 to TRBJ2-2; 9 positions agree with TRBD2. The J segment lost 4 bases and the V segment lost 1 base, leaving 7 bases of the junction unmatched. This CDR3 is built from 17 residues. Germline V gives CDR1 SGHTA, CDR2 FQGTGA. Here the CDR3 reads CASSLSALAGFTGELFF. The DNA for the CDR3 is TGTGCCAGCAGCTTAAGTGCGCTAGCGGGGTTCACCGGGGAGCTGTTTTTT.

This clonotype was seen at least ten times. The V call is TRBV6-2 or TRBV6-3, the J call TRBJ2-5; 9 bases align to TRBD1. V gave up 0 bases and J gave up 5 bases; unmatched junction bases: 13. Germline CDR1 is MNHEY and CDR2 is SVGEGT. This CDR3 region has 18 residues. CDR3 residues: CASSYSAPGQGYRETQYF. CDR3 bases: TGTGCCAGCAGTTACTCGGCTCCGGGACAGGGATATAGGGAGACCCAGTACTTC.

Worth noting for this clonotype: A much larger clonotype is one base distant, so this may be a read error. CDR3 DNA sequence: TGTGCCAGCACCTTAGGGGGTCGAGATACGCGGTATTTT. Translation: CASTLGGRDTRYF. The V call is TRBV12-3 or TRBV12-4, the J call TRBJ2-3, with D perhaps matching TRBD1 (6 bases). The CDR3 is 13 amino acids.

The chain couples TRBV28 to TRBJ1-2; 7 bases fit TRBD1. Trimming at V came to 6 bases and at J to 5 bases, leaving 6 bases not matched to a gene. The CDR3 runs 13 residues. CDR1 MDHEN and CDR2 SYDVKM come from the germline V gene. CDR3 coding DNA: TGTGCCAGCAGCACCGGACAGGTTTATGGCTACACCTTC. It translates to CASSTGQVYGYTF.

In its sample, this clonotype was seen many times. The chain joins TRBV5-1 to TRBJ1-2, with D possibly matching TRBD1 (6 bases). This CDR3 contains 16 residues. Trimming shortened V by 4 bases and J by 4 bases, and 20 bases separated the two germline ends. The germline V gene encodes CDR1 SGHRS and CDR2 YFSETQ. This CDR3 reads CASSVGVLQGSYGYTF. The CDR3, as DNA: TGCGCCAGCAGCGTGGGGGTTCTGCAGGGGTCCTATGGCTACACCTTC.

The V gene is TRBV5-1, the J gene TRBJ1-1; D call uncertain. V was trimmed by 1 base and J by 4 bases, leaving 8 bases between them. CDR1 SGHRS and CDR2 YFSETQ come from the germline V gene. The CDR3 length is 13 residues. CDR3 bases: TGCGCCAGCAGCTTGAAAGCGGCCACTGAAGCTTTCTTT. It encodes CASSLKAATEAFF.

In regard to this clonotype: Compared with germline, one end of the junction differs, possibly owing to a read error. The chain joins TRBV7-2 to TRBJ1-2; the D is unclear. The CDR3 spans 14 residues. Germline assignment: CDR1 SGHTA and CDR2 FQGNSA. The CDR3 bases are TGTGCCAGCAGCTTAGGGGATCCGTCCTATGGTTACACCTTC. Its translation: CASSLGDPSYGYTF.

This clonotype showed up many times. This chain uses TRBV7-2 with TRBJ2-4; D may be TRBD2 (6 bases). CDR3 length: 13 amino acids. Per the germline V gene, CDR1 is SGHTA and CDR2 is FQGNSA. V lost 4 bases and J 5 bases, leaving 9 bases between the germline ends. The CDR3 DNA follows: TGTGCCAGCAGCTCCCGACTAGAAAACATTCAGTACTTC. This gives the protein CASSSRLENIQYF.

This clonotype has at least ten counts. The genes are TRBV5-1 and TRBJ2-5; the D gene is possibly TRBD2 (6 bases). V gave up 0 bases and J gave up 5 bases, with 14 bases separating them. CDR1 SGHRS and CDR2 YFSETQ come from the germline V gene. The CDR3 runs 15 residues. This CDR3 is CASSLDPGVGETQYF. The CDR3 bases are TGCGCCAGCAGCTTGGATCCGGGGGTCGGGGAGACCCAGTACTTC.

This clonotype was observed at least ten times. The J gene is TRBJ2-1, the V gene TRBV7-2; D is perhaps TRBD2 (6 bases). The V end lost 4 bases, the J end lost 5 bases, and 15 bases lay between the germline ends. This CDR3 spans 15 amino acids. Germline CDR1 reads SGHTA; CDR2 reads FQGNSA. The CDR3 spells CASSYFAGRDNEQFF. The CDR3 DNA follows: TGTGCCAGCAGCTATTTCGCGGGGCGGGACAATGAGCAGTTCTTC. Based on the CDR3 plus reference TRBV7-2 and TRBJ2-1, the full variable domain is GAGVSQSPSNKVTEKGKDVELRCDPISGHTALYWYRQSLGQGLEFLIYFQGNSAPDKSGLPSDRFSAERTGGSVSTLTIQRTQQEDSAVYLCASSYFAGRDNEQFFGPGTRLTVL.